This TCR beta chain was sequenced in a study of siplizumab effects on memory and regulatory T cells. Germline values: CDR1 SSHAT, CDR2 FNYEAQ (reference sequence). This CDR3 is built from 14 residues. Germline trimming cut 7 bases from V and 2 bases from J; bases unmatched to any gene: 6. A remark on this clone: Its antigen is not identified.

Repertoires were generated with immunoSEQ multiplex PCR, while TCRdb's copy carries only in-frame clones and drops some. The profile covers around 110,000 clones, with about 94% appearing a single time and around 1.7% taken by the ten largest. Study conclusions and caveats: The diversity of naive T cells seemed greater than that of memory cells, and their alloresponse contribution seemed major.

This chain connects TRBV7-7 to TRBJ2-7, with TRBD1 matching over 9 bases. Sequencing input: non-Treg CD4+ T cells sorted from blood. The receptor comes from a human donor in good health. This CDR3 reads CASNRQGGTYEQYF. Here the CDR3 DNA reads TGTGCCAGCAACAGACAGGGGGGAACCTACGAGCAGTACTTC.